This T cell receptor beta chain is from a study of T cell changes during pregnancy in multiple sclerosis. From germline, CDR1 is SGHTS and CDR2 YDEGEE. V lost 1 base and J lost 3; bases outside the gene matches: 10. This CDR3 comprises 16 residues. The repertoire was sequenced with immunoSEQ multiplex PCR; TCRdb's copy has only in-frame clones and lacks some. The data contain roughly 50,000 clones, approximately 92% of them singletons. The receptor comes from a female donor with multiple sclerosis, enrolled in a pregnancy study. Sequences were derived from CD4+ T cells from peripheral blood mononuclear cells, sampled in the third trimester of pregnancy. The rearrangement links TRBV5-8 to TRBJ2-7, with 7 bases matching TRBD1. The CDR3 loop is CASSLKTGRDNYEQYF. In nucleotides, the CDR3 is TGTGCCAGCAGCTTGAAGACAGGGAGAGACAACTACGAGCAGTACTTC.